This T cell receptor (beta chain) appears in the sequencing data of a study of blood T cell repertoires in COVID-19. Study as a whole: The study drew acute and convalescent COVID-19 samples from the United States, Italy and Spain. PBMCs, B-cell-depleted T cells, or T cells provided the cDNA or gDNA that made up the material.

Per the study methods: Amplified reference gene primers provided the basis for estimating nucleated cell counts. Repertoires were generated with immunoSEQ multiplex PCR, while TCRdb's copy carries only in-frame clones and drops some. V, J and clone size derive from that table, while D and trimming were established from the DNA sequence. The sample shows 70,000 to 95,000 clones, over 75% of them seen only once. The CDR3 has 15 amino acids. The trim removed 3 bases at V and 4 bases at J, leaving 7 bases unmatched. The V gene's germline CDR1 is GTSNPN and CDR2 SVGIG (reference sequence). Sequenced: peripheral blood. This clonotype originated in a man between 65 and 80 years old with acute or convalescent COVID-19. The chain links TRBV30 to TRBJ2-2, with 8 nucleotides matching TRBD2. Here the CDR3 DNA reads TGTGCCTGGAGACGCGGGGGGCAGACCACCGGGGAGCTGTTTTTT. It is translated as CAWRRGGQTTGELFF.